The clone carrying this T cell receptor beta chain was observed once. This entry is derived from a study of blood T cell repertoires in COVID-19. TCRdb's table, derived via immunoSEQ multiplex PCR, lists solely in-frame clones and lacks some. The sample holds some 300,000 clones, 70% to 90% seen once. This CDR3 is built from 11 residues. V lost 5 bases and J 8 bases, leaving 6 bases between the germline ends. Germline V gene data show CDR1 as SNHLY and CDR2 as FYNNEI. The TCR originated in a woman aged 25 to 39 who had recovered from COVID-19. The chain links TRBV2 to TRBJ1-4; the D is unclear. The sample was peripheral blood. CDR3 nucleotide sequence: TGTGCCAGCAGTCAGGAAGAAAAACTGTTTTTT. Its protein is CASSQEEKLFF.